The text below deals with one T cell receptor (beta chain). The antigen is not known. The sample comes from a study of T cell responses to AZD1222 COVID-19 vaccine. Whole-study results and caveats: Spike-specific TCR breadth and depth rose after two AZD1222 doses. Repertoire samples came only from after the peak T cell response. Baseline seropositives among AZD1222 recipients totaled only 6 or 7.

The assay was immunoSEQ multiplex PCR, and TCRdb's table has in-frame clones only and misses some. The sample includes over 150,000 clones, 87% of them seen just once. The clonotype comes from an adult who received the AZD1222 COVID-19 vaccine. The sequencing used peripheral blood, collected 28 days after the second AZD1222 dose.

The CDR3 protein is CASSVQDRGSEAFF. The CDR3 bases are TGTGCCAGCAGCGTACAGGACAGGGGGAGTGAAGCTTTCTTT. V gene TRBV9 combines with J gene TRBJ1-1, with 10 bases that match TRBD1. Germline V lookup: CDR1 SGDLS, CDR2 YYNGEE. The V segment lost 1 base and the J segment 7 bases; nucleotides outside the gene matches: 4. This CDR3 comprises 14 residues.